The next 19 T cell receptor beta chains were all read from a single sample in a study of vaccination and CD4 T cells after COVID-19. Sequencing of DNA taken from cultured CD4+ T cells relied on the Oncomine TCR Beta short-read assay. TCRdb used MiXCR to reprocess the PCR reads, holding one entry per CDR3 protein. The sample has almost 20,000 distinct CDR3 sequences, 40% to 50% seen once. Sample treatment: roughly 11-day PBMC culture with coronavirus spike peptide pools or control peptides (ViraFEST assay). Antigens for these TCRs are unknown. The sequenced sample was CD4+ T cells from blood, cultured in vitro, obtained before SARS-CoV-2 vaccination. All receptors derive from a human donor who had recovered from COVID-19.

V gene TRBV7-8 combines with J gene TRBJ2-5, with 13 bases that match TRBD2. Trimming removed 0 bases from V and 5 bases from J; junction bases left unmatched: 3. CDR3 length equals 16 residues. Germline V lookup: CDR1 SGHVS, CDR2 FQNEAQ. CDR3 region: CASSLAGLAGAETQYF. CDR3 sequence (DNA): TGTGCCAGCAGCTTAGCCGGACTAGCGGGGGCGGAGACCCAGTACTTC.

This clonotype was seen a few times. The chain carries TRBV15 and TRBJ1-3; possibly TRBD1 for D (5 bases). CDR1 is LNHNV and CDR2 is YYDKDF in the germline V gene (reference sequence). The CDR3 runs to 15 residues. Trimming took 0 bases from V and 7 from J, leaving 13 bases between them. The CDR3 DNA follows: TGTGCCACCAGCAGAGATCCGGGGGAAAGTAACACCATATATTTT. This encodes CATSRDPGESNTIYF.

The CDR3 nucleotides read TGCGCCAGCAGTGAAGGCCTAGCGGGTTTTGGGCAGTTCTTC. As protein: CASSEGLAGFGQFF. J is TRBJ2-1 and V is TRBV10-1, with 8 bases matching TRBD2. Germline V CDR1 and CDR2: WNHNN, SYGVQD (reference sequence). The CDR3 spans 14 residues. J gave up 12 bases and V 3 bases, and 10 bases lay outside the gene matches.

The V and J genes are TRBV6-2 or TRBV6-3 and TRBJ2-3; possibly TRBD2 for D (5 bases). The germline V and J ends were trimmed by 6 bases and 1 base, with 20 bases remaining between them. CDR3 length equals 17 residues. Germline V lookup: CDR1 MNHEY, CDR2 SVGEGT. The CDR3 region has the DNA TGTGCCAGCAGCCCTCGGGGTGGCGCCCCGGGCACAGATACGCAGTATTTT. Translation gives CASSPRGGAPGTDTQYF.

In regard to this clonotype: A junction end diverges from the germline sequence, so it may reflect a read error. This chain joins TRBV11-2 and TRBJ2-7; tentative D call: TRBD1 (5 bases). Germline CDR1 reads SGHAT; CDR2 reads FQNNGV. This CDR3 has 15 residues. CDR3 loop: CASRSVMTASYEQYF. The CDR3, as DNA: TGTGCCAGCAGAAGCGTGATGACAGCTTCCTACGAGCAGTACTTT.

This chain connects TRBV4-1 to TRBJ1-1, with TRBD1 as a possible D gene (5 bases). In germline, CDR1 is MGHRA, CDR2 YSYEKL. V was trimmed by 0 bases and J by 5 bases, leaving 28 bases between them. The CDR3 has 20 amino acids. CDR3 nucleotide sequence: TGCGCCAGCAGCCAAGATCGGCTCCGGGGCTTTCAACCACTGGGGACTGAAGCTTTCTTT. Protein sequence: CASSQDRLRGFQPLGTEAFF.

This clonotype was recorded only once. The genes are TRBV2 and TRBJ2-1; 8 bases fit TRBD2. Per the germline V gene, CDR1 is SNHLY and CDR2 is FYNNEI. V was clipped by 7 bases and J by 2 bases; unmatched bases: 4. The CDR3 covers 14 residues. CDR3 region: CASNPGLAYNEQFF. In nucleotides, the CDR3 is TGTGCCAGCAACCCGGGACTAGCCTACAATGAGCAGTTCTTC.

This clonotype occurred a few times. The V call is TRBV20-1, the J call TRBJ1-1, with 7 bases identical to TRBD1. Trimming cost V 1 base and J 1 base; bases outside gene matches: 6. The CDR3 length is 15 residues. CDR1 and CDR2 from the germline V gene are DFQATT and SNEGSKA (reference sequence). The CDR3 DNA follows: TGCAGTGCTAGAGTGGTCGGGACAGCGAACACTGAAGCTTTCTTT. Translated, it gives CSARVVGTANTEAFF.

V usage is TRBV19 and J usage is TRBJ2-5, with D possibly TRBD2 on 5 matching bases. V was cut by 6 bases and J by 7 bases, with 21 bases left in between. This CDR3 has 15 amino acids. CDR1 is LNHDA, CDR2 SQIVND, per germline (reference sequence). CDR3 in amino acids: CASSPGDANGGTQYF. For the CDR3, the DNA is TGTGCCAGTAGCCCCGGGGATGCTAACGGAGGGACCCAGTACTTC.

The rearrangement uses TRBV7-9 and TRBJ1-1, with D perhaps TRBD1 (5 bases). Per germline, CDR1 SEHNR and CDR2 FQNEAQ (reference sequence). The ends were cut back, 4 bases at V and 7 bases at J, with 10 bases in the middle. CDR3 length equals 12 residues. The CDR3: CASSSGLREAFF. DNA for the CDR3: TGTGCCAGCAGCTCGGGACTTCGTGAAGCTTTCTTT.

This clonotype was observed a few times. V and J are TRBV20-1 and TRBJ1-4, with D possibly being TRBD1 (6 bases). The ends were cut back, 0 bases at V and 8 bases at J, with 7 bases in the middle. CDR3 length: 12 residues. Germline V CDR1 and CDR2: DFQATT, SNEGSKA (reference sequence). In nucleotides, the CDR3 is TGCAGTGCTAGAGATACAGGGGAAAAACTGTTTTTT. Its protein product is CSARDTGEKLFF.

The CDR3 is CSAREARPQETQYF. In nucleotides, the CDR3 is TGCAGTGCTAGGGAGGCCCGGCCCCAAGAGACCCAGTACTTC. The chain links TRBV20-1 to TRBJ2-5; a possible D gene is TRBD2 (5 bases). The ends were cut back, 3 bases at V and 1 base at J, with 12 bases in the middle. Germline V gene lookup returns CDR1 DFQATT and CDR2 SNEGSKA (reference sequence). The CDR3 is 14 amino acids.

This clonotype was found a few times. The chain uses TRBV7-9 and TRBJ1-6, with no clear D. This CDR3 comprises 14 residues. Germline assignment: CDR1 SEHNR and CDR2 FQNEAQ (reference sequence). V shed 7 bases and J shed 8 bases, with 15 bases lying between them. The chain's CDR3 is CASKLTGTDSPLHF. The CDR3 DNA reads TGTGCCAGCAAGCTCACGGGTACAGATTCACCCCTCCACTTT. Complete variable domain (other parts from reference TRBV7-9 and TRBJ1-6): DTGVSQNPRHKITKRGQNVTFRCDPISEHNRLYWYRQTLGQGPEFLTYFQNEAQLEKSRLLSDRFSAERPKGSFSTLEIQRTEQGDSAMYLCASKLTGTDSPLHFGNGTRLTVT.

The chain uses TRBV4-3 and TRBJ2-5; 11 bases agree with TRBD1. The CDR3 consists of 17 residues. CDR1 LGHNA and CDR2 YSLEER come from the germline V gene. The trim removed 0 bases at V and 4 bases at J, leaving 7 bases unmatched. CDR3 residues: CASSQDGPGTGGETQYF. The CDR3 region has the DNA TGCGCCAGCAGCCAAGACGGGCCCGGGACAGGGGGAGAGACCCAGTACTTC.

This chain uses TRBV19 with TRBJ1-2; D remains ambiguous. The CDR3 covers 14 residues. Per germline, CDR1 LNHDA and CDR2 SQIVND (reference sequence). Trimming removed 3 bases from V and 2 bases from J, with 10 bases in between. The CDR3 DNA reads as TGTGCCAGTAGTATTAACAAGCGGAACTATGGCTACACCTTC. Residues: CASSINKRNYGYTF.

This clonotype was seen a single time. V gene TRBV19 combines with J gene TRBJ1-2; no clear D gene. V lost 3 bases to trimming and J lost 1 base, with 9 bases between them. This CDR3 contains 14 residues. CDR1 and CDR2 from the germline V gene are LNHDA and SQIVND (reference sequence). CDR3 coding DNA: TGTGCCAGTAGTATTCGATCCGGTAACTATGGCTACACCTTC. Translated, it gives CASSIRSGNYGYTF.

This chain joins TRBV19 and TRBJ1-6; D gene ambiguous. Germline V CDR1 and CDR2: LNHDA, SQIVND (reference sequence). The CDR3 contains 12 residues. V lost 5 bases, J lost 9 bases, and 8 bases lay in between. The CDR3: CASSYPGSPLHF. The CDR3 coding sequence is TGTGCCAGTAGTTATCCGGGTTCACCCCTCCACTTT.

This clonotype was counted between two and nine times. V usage is TRBV6-2 or TRBV6-3 and J usage is TRBJ2-5; 13 bases line up with TRBD2. Germline CDR1 is MNHEY and CDR2 is SVGEGT. V gave up 4 bases and J gave up 1 base; unmatched junction bases: 6. The length of the CDR3 is 17 residues. CDR3 sequence reads: CASSFWTSGSPQETQYF. In DNA, the CDR3 is TGTGCCAGCAGTTTCTGGACTAGCGGGAGCCCCCAAGAGACCCAGTACTTC.

The rearrangement joins TRBV19 to TRBJ1-5; D may be TRBD1 (6 bases). V was cut by 5 bases and J by 4 bases, with 15 bases left in between. Germline V gene sequence: CDR1 LNHDA, CDR2 SQIVND (reference sequence). The CDR3 spans 15 residues. CDR3 nucleotides: TGTGCCAGTAGTCCAGAGGACAGAATTAATCAGCCCCAGCATTTT. As protein: CASSPEDRINQPQHF.